This is a list of T cell receptor beta chains from one sample in a study of memory B cells and T cells in multiple sclerosis. Repertoires were generated with immunoSEQ multiplex PCR, while TCRdb's copy carries only in-frame clones and drops some. The profile shows hundreds of clones, around 81% of them singletons. The source material was brain tissue. These receptor sequences come from a human donor with multiple sclerosis. The CDR3 runs from the conserved cysteine through the conserved F or W. D genes are given only for firm matches. Rows give clone size only sometimes, using once, few, many, or a class for an expanded clone.

d_call clone_size j_call v_call cdr3_nt cdr3_aa
TRBD1 few TRBJ2-2 TRBV7-9 TGTGCCAGCAGCAACCCCCGGGACAGGGATATGGCCGGGGAGCTGTTTTTT CASSNPRDRDMAGELFF
TRBD1 NA TRBJ2-5 TRBV6-1 TGTGCCAGCAGTCCTTGGGACAGGGGGGGCGAGACCCAGTACTTC CASSPWDRGGETQYF
NA few TRBJ2-7 TRBV9 TGTGCCAGCAGCGTAGGGCCAGGATCTTCCTACGAGCAGTACTTC CASSVGPGSSYEQYF
NA NA TRBJ1-4 TRBV5-6 TGTGCCAGCAGCTCAACTCCAACTAATGAAAAACTGTTTTTT CASSSTPTNEKLFF
NA NA TRBJ1-2 TRBV9 TGTGCCAGCAGCGTCGGACAGATGAACTATGGCTACACCTTC CASSVGQMNYGYTF
NA once TRBJ2-6 TRBV9 TGTGCCAGCCTCAAACAAAGTCGGGCCAACGTCCTGACTTTC CASLKQSRANVLTF
NA NA TRBJ2-1 TRBV7-6 TGTGCCAGCAGCCTCACGATAAGTCCCCCAGGGGAGCCACTCTCCTACAATGAGCAGTTCTTC CASSLTISPPGEPLSYNEQFF
NA NA TRBJ2-2 TRBV7-9 TGTGCCAGCAGCTTTTCAGGGGTGTTCGGCGGGGAGCTGTTTTTT CASSFSGVFGGELFF
TRBD1 NA TRBJ1-2 TRBV19 TGTGCCAGTAGTCAAGACAGGGTAACCGGCTACACCTTC CASSQDRVTGYTF
NA NA TRBJ2-1 TRBV29-1 TGCAGCTCCGGGGGTTCAAATGAGCAGTTCTTC CSSGGSNEQFF
TRBD1 few TRBJ2-5 TRBV6-5 TGTGCCAGCAGTCCTTGGGACAGGGGGGGCGAGACCCAGTACTTC CASSPWDRGGETQYF
TRBD2 NA TRBJ2-3 TRBV28 TGTGCCAGCAGTCCTGGGGCGGGGGGGCGGGATACGCAGTATTTT CASSPGAGGRDTQYF
NA NA TRBJ2-6 TRBV1 TGCACCAGCAGTGTTGACTGTTTGTGCACAAGTCGGGCCAACGTCCTGACTTTC CTSSVDCLCTSRANVLTF
NA NA TRBJ1-5 TRBV10-2 TGCGCCAGCAGCCGGACAGATAGCAATCAGCCCCAGCATTTT CASSRTDSNQPQHF
NA NA TRBJ1-2 TRBV19 TGTGCCAGTAGCCCTGATAGGGTGGTTGGCTACACCTTC CASSPDRVVGYTF
TRBD1 NA TRBJ1-2 TRBV4-2 TGTGCCAGCAGCCCCCATCCATCCGCGAGATTGGACAGGGTAGATCGTTCCCATGGCTACACCTTC CASSPHPSARLDRVDRSHGYTF
NA once TRBJ2-7 TRBV28 TGTGCCAGCAGTAGGGACCAAGCGGTCCACGAGCAGTACTTC CASSRDQAVHEQYF
NA NA TRBJ1-1 TRBV7-9 TGTGCCAGCAGCTTCGGACAGACTGAAGCTTTCTTT CASSFGQTEAFF
NA NA TRBJ2-1 TRBV19 TGTGCCAGTAGTACTCCGACTGCTGGGACATCTACGGTTAGCTCCTACAATGAGCAGTTCTTC CASSTPTAGTSTVSSYNEQFF
TRBD2 NA TRBJ2-1 TRBV27 TGTGCCAGCAGTTTATTGACTAGCGGGAGACCGAATGAGCAGTTCTTC CASSLLTSGRPNEQFF
TRBD1 NA TRBJ2-7 TRBV6-6 TGTGCCAGCAGTTCACAGGGGGCTTACGAGCAGTACTTC CASSSQGAYEQYF
NA NA TRBJ1-3 TRBV19 TGTGCCAGTATCCATCCTTCGGGTGCTGGAAACACCATATATTTT CASIHPSGAGNTIYF
NA NA TRBJ2-7 TRBV7-3 TGTGCCAGCAGCTCGCAACAGGGTCCCTACGAGCAGTACTTC CASSSQQGPYEQYF
NA NA TRBJ1-3 TRBV7-9 TGTGCCAGCAGCTCACCTAACAGGGTATCTGGAAACACCATATATTTT CASSSPNRVSGNTIYF
NA NA TRBJ1-2 TRBV6-9 TGTGCCAGCAGTCGGGACGGAGCTGCAGGCTACACCTTC CASSRDGAAGYTF
TRBD2 NA TRBJ2-1 TRBV7-2 TGTGCCAGCAGCCTTAGCGGGAGCATCCACAATGAGCAGTTCTTC CASSLSGSIHNEQFF
TRBD1 NA TRBJ1-1 TRBV7-3 TGTGCCAGCAGCCTGGACAGGGGGAGTGGAGCTTTCTTT CASSLDRGSGAFF
NA NA TRBJ2-7 TRBV6-8 TGTGCCAGCAGGGTATCCTACGAGCAGTACTTC CASRVSYEQYF
NA few TRBJ1-4 TRBV28 TGTGCCAGCAGTTTGTTCGATAGGGGAGGTAATGAAAAACTGTTTTTT CASSLFDRGGNEKLFF
TRBD2 NA TRBJ2-3 TRBV9 TGTGCCAGCAGCGCGACATCAGCGGGGTACACAGATACGCAGTATTTT CASSATSAGYTDTQYF
NA NA TRBJ2-5 TRBV6-1 TGTGCCAGCAGTGATTTTGCTAGCGGAGGGGGAGAGACCCAGTACTTC CASSDFASGGGETQYF
TRBD1 NA TRBJ1-3 TRBV25-1 TGTGCCAGCAGTGGACAGGGGGGCTCTGGAAACACCATATATTTT CASSGQGGSGNTIYF
NA NA TRBJ1-2 TRBV27 TGTGCCAGCAGTTTTGTCAGGGGTTATGGCTACACCTTC CASSFVRGYGYTF
TRBD2 NA TRBJ2-7 TRBV9 TGTGCCAGCAGCGTAGGAGGACTAGCGGGGGACGAGCAGTACTTC CASSVGGLAGDEQYF
NA once TRBJ2-6 TRBV10-3 TGTGCCTATCGGGGGGAGGAGGGGGCTGGGGCCAACGTCCTGACTTTC CAYRGEEGAGANVLTF
TRBD2 once TRBJ2-5 TRBV9 TGTGCCAGCAGCGTTCCTAGCGGGCCTTACCAAGAGACCCAGTACTTC CASSVPSGPYQETQYF
TRBD2 NA TRBJ2-2 TRBV11-2 TGTGCCAGCAGCCCCCCAGGGACTAAGAACACCGGGGAGCTGTTTTTT CASSPPGTKNTGELFF
TRBD2 once TRBJ2-1 TRBV5-1 TGCGCCAGCAGCTTGGAAGGGACTAGTGACAATGAGCAGTTCTTC CASSLEGTSDNEQFF
TRBD1 NA TRBJ2-7 TRBV6-6 TGTGCCAGCAGTTACTCTTGGCAGGGGGCGGCCGAGCAGTACTTC CASSYSWQGAAEQYF
NA NA TRBJ2-7 TRBV2 TGTGCCAGCAGTGAAGCTTCGGGCAGGGGAACTACCTACGAGCAGTACTTC CASSEASGRGTTYEQYF
TRBD1 NA TRBJ1-4 TRBV5-1 TGCGCCAGCAGCTCTGGTCGCCAGGGGGCGGAAAAACTGTTTTTT CASSSGRQGAEKLFF
TRBD2 NA TRBJ2-3 TRBV6-1 TGTGCCAGCAGTGTTAGCGGGAGCAGTACGCAGTATTTT CASSVSGSSTQYF
NA few TRBJ1-2 TRBV2 TGTGCCAGCAGTGGGAGGGAAGGTCCTGGCTACACCTTC CASSGREGPGYTF
TRBD2 NA TRBJ2-1 TRBV4-2 TGTGCCAGCAGCCAAACTAGCGGGGGTTCCTACAATGAGCAGTTCTTC CASSQTSGGSYNEQFF
NA NA TRBJ2-7 TRBV7-8 TGTGCCAGCAGCGGCGCTCGGCGGAGCTCCTACGAGCAGTACTTC CASSGARRSSYEQYF
TRBD2 NA TRBJ2-3 TRBV7-3 TGTGCCAGCAGCTTAGGACTAGCGGGAGATACGCAGTATTTT CASSLGLAGDTQYF